A selection of T cell receptor beta chains follows, all from one sample in a study of early T cells in non-severe SARS-CoV-2 infection. TCRdb reprocessed the 5' RACE reads with MiXCR, giving one entry per CDR3 protein. The sample records just under 90,000 distinct CDR3 sequences, about 15% being singletons. The sample taken for sequencing was whole blood. These receptor sequences come from an adult who was a healthcare worker with PCR-confirmed SARS-CoV-2 infection or an uninfected control (not recorded which). Both conserved end residues are part of each CDR3. The D gene is left open where the match is weak. Clone size appears in some rows only: once, few, many, or a class for an expanded clone.

>NA|TRBV12-3/TRBV12-4|many|TRBJ2-3
TGTGCCAGCAGTTTGGCGAGGACAGATACGCAGTATTTT
CASSLARTDTQYF
>TRBD2|TRBV10-2|NA|TRBJ2-1
TGCGCCAGCACCCTCACTAGCGGGAGTGAGAATGAGCAGTTCTTC
CASTLTSGSENEQFF
>NA|TRBV14|NA|TRBJ2-1
TGTGCCAGCAGCCAAGATTTTTTCTGGAAAGATAGGAGGAATGAGCAGTTCTTC
CASSQDFFWKDRRNEQFF
>NA|TRBV4-1|NA|TRBJ2-7
TGCGCCAGCAGCCCCCAGCATCTTCGCGACTACGAGCAGTACTTC
CASSPQHLRDYEQYF
>NA|TRBV6-1|NA|TRBJ1-1
TGTGCCAGCAGGGGGTGGCAGGCCGGGACTGAAGCTTTCTTT
CASRGWQAGTEAFF
>TRBD2|TRBV5-6|few|TRBJ2-5
TGTGCCAGCAGCCACCGCGGGACTAGCGGGAGAAGGCTCCGGGAGACCCAGTACTTC
CASSHRGTSGRRLRETQYF
>TRBD1|TRBV7-9|many|TRBJ2-5
TGTGCCAGCAGCCCAGGGGGCGGAGAGACCCAGTACTTC
CASSPGGGETQYF
>NA|TRBV7-6|NA|TRBJ2-7
TGTGCCAGCAGTAAAATAGCGGCCGCGGCCTACGAGCAGTACTTC
CASSKIAAAAYEQYF
>TRBD1|TRBV7-8|NA|TRBJ2-2
TGTGCCAGCAGCAGAGACAGGGGGCGGACCGGGGAGCTGTTTTTT
CASSRDRGRTGELFF
>NA|TRBV29-1|few|TRBJ1-5
TGCAGCGTTGAAGGCCCCGATCAGCCCCAGCATTTT
CSVEGPDQPQHF
>TRBD1|TRBV29-1|NA|TRBJ2-3
TGCAGCGTCCCACCCCGACAGGGGGCGAAAGATACGCAGTATTTT
CSVPPRQGAKDTQYF
>TRBD2|TRBV7-3|many|TRBJ2-1
TGTGCCAGCAGCCCCGGGACTACGCCGAAGAATGAGCAGTTCTTC
CASSPGTTPKNEQFF
>NA|TRBV9|few|TRBJ2-7
TGTGCCAGCAGCGGGAGAAGCTCCTACGAGCAGTACTTC
CASSGRSSYEQYF
>NA|TRBV30|few|TRBJ2-4
TGTGCCTGGAGTAGGGGGGGAGGTGGAAACATTCAGTACTTC
CAWSRGGGGNIQYF
>TRBD1|TRBV20-1|NA|TRBJ2-7
TGCAGTGTCCCGTCGGACAGGACATGGGTGATCGAGCAGTACTTC
CSVPSDRTWVIEQYF
>NA|TRBV7-8|NA|TRBJ1-1
TGTGCCAGCAGTTACGCACAGGGATGGGTCACTGAAGCTTTCTTT
CASSYAQGWVTEAFF
>TRBD2|TRBV7-9|few|TRBJ2-7
TGTGCCAGCAGCCCTCCGGGACTAGCGTTTTCCGAGCAGTACTTC
CASSPPGLAFSEQYF
>NA|TRBV28|NA|TRBJ1-2
TGTGCCAGCACCCTGCCACCGTCGAGTGGCTACACCTTC
CASTLPPSSGYTF
>NA|TRBV5-5|NA|TRBJ1-1
TGTGCCAGCAGCTTCGATTTCAACACTGAAGCTTTCTTT
CASSFDFNTEAFF
>NA|TRBV29-1|few|TRBJ1-3
TGCAGCGCCCGTCTAGGAGGAGACGGAAACACCATATATTTT
CSARLGGDGNTIYF